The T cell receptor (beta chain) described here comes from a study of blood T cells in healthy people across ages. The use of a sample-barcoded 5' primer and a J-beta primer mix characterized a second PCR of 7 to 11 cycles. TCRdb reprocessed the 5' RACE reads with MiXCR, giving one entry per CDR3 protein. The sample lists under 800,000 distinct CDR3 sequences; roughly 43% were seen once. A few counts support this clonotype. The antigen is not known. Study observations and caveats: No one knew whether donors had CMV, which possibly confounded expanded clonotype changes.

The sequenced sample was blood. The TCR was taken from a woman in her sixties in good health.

CDR3 DNA sequence: TGTGCCAGCGCAGTGGTAGCGGGGTCAGATACGCAGTATTTT. Its protein product is CASAVVAGSDTQYF. The chain combines TRBV7-2 with TRBJ2-3; 8 bases agree with TRBD2. The germline V gene encodes CDR1 SGHTA and CDR2 FQGNSA. CDR3 length: 14 amino acids. Unmatched junction bases numbered 8, after V lost 8 bases and J lost 4 bases.